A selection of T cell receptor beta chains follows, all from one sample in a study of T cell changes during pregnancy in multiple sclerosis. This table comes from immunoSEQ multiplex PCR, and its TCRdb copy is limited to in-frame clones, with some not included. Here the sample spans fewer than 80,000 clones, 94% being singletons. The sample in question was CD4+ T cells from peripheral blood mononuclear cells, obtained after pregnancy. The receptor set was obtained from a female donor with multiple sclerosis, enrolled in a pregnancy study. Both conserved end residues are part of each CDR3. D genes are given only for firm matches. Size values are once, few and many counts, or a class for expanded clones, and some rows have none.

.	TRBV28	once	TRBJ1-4	TGTGCCAGCAGTTTAGGGCTCCGTAACAGGCGAAAACTGTTTTTT	CASSLGLRNRRKLFF
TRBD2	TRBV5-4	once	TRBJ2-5	TGTGCCAGCAGCTTGGGGGGGACTAGCTTAGAGACCCAGTACTTC	CASSLGGTSLETQYF
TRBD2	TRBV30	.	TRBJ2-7	TGTGCCTGGAGTTTTAGCGGGAGCTCCTACGAGCAGTACTTC	CAWSFSGSSYEQYF
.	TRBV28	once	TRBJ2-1	TGTGCCAGCAGTTTCCAACCCAGCTCCTACAATGAGCAGTTCTTC	CASSFQPSSYNEQFF
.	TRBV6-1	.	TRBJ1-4	TGTGCCACCAGCCTCGAAAAACTGTTTTTT	CATSLEKLFF
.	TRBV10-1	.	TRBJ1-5	TGCGCCAGCAGGACAGGACATAGCAATCAGCCCCAGCATTTT	CASRTGHSNQPQHF
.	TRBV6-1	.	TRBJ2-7	TGTGCCAGCAGTGGACAGATCGCCCTTGGCCACGAGCAGTACTTC	CASSGQIALGHEQYF
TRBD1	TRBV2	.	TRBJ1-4	TGTGCCAGCAGTAATCAGGGGGCCTCTAATGAAAAACTGTTTTTT	CASSNQGASNEKLFF
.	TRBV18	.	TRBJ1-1	TGTGCCAGCTCACCGGAGGTGGTCAGGAACACTGAAGCTTTCTTT	CASSPEVVRNTEAFF
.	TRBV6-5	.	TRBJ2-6	TGTGCCAGCAGTTACGGGGGCGCTGGGGCCAACGTCCTGACTTTC	CASSYGGAGANVLTF
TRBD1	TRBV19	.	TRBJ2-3	TGTGCCAGTAGTGACAGGGTAGATACGCAGTATTTT	CASSDRVDTQYF
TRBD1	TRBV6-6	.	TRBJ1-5	TGTGCCAGCAGCCACTCGGGACAGTATAGCAATCAGCCCCAGCATTTT	CASSHSGQYSNQPQHF
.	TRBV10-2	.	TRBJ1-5	TGCGCCAGCAGTGTATACAATCAGCCCCAGCATTTT	CASSVYNQPQHF
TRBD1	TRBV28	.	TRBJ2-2	TGTGCCAGCAGTTTCCAAAGGGACAGGGGTAACACCGGGGAGCTGTTTTTT	CASSFQRDRGNTGELFF
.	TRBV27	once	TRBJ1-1	TGTGCCAGCAGTTTATCGGGGCGGGGGGCCCGAAACACTGAAGCTTTCTTT	CASSLSGRGARNTEAFF
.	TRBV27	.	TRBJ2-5	TGTGCCACCAAGGGACTCAGACCGGGAGAGACCCAGTACTTC	CATKGLRPGETQYF
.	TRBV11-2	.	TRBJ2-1	TGTGCCAGCAGCTTAGCGGGAGTACCTCTCAATGAGCAGTTCTTC	CASSLAGVPLNEQFF
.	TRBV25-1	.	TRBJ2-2	TGTGCCAGCAGTGGTGGCTACGGGGTGTCCGGGGAGCTGTTTTTT	CASSGGYGVSGELFF
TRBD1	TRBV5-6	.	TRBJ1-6	TGTGCCAGCCGCCGGGGACAGCGTAATTCACCCCTCCACTTT	CASRRGQRNSPLHF
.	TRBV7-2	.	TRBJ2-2	TGTGCCAGCAGCCCACTAGCCGGGGAGCTGTTTTTT	CASSPLAGELFF
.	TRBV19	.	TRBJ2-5	TGTGCCAGTAGTGCGACTACAGGGTTGGTAGAGACCCAGTACTTC	CASSATTGLVETQYF
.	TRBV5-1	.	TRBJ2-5	TGCGCCAGCAGCTTGGAAGGTTGGGCGCAAGAGACCCAGTACTTC	CASSLEGWAQETQYF
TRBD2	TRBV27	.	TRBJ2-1	TGTGCCAGCAGTTTATTTTTGACTAGCGGGAAATCCCGGGAGCAGTTCTTC	CASSLFLTSGKSREQFF
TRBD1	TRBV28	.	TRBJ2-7	TGTGCCAGCAGCCGGGCCGGGACAGGGGTTTACGAGCAGTACTTC	CASSRAGTGVYEQYF
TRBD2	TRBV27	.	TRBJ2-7	TGTGCCAGCAGGACTAAAGCGGGATATCACAACGAGCAGTACTTC	CASRTKAGYHNEQYF
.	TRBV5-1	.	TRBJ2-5	TGCGCCAGCAGCTCCCCATACCAAGAGACCCAGTACTTC	CASSSPYQETQYF
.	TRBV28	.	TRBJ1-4	TGTGCCAGCAGTACCCACCGTCGGGCTAATGAAAAACTGTTTTTT	CASSTHRRANEKLFF
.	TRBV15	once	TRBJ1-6	TGTGCCACCAGCAGAGATCAAGGGGGATCACCCCTCCACTTT	CATSRDQGGSPLHF
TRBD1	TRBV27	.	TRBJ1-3	TGTGCCAGCAGTTTATCGCTCCCGGACAGGGCTGCAAACACCATATATTTT	CASSLSLPDRAANTIYF
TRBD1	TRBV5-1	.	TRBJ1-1	TGCGCCAGCAGCTTGTCCGGACAGGCTACCACTGAAGCTTTCTTT	CASSLSGQATTEAFF
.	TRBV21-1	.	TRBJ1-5	TGTGCCAGCAGCAAGGGCCGGAATCAGCCCCAGCATTTT	CASSKGRNQPQHF
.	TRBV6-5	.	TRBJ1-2	TGTGCCAGCAGCCCAACAGGGAACTATGGCTACACCTTC	CASSPTGNYGYTF
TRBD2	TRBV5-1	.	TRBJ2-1	TGCGCCAGCAGCTTTGGGCTAGCGGGAGGCAGGGTCTACAATGAGCAGTTCTTC	CASSFGLAGGRVYNEQFF
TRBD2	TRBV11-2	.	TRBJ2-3	TGTGCCAGCAGCTCCCCTCCAGGGACTAGTCTGTCAGGAACGCAGTATTTT	CASSSPPGTSLSGTQYF
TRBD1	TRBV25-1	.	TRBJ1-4	TGTGCCAGCAGTCCGACAGGGGGAACTAATGAAAAACTGTTTTTT	CASSPTGGTNEKLFF
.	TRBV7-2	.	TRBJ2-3	TGTGCCAGCAGCTTAGGGCCCATCACAGATACGCAGTATTTT	CASSLGPITDTQYF
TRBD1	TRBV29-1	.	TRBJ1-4	TGCAGCGTTGGTCGGACAGGGAGCTTTGAAAAACTGTTTTTT	CSVGRTGSFEKLFF
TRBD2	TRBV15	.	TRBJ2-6	TGTGCCACCAATACTCCGGGACTAGCTATTGGGGCCAACGTCCTGACTTTC	CATNTPGLAIGANVLTF
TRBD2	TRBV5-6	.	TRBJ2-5	TGTGCCAGCAGCTTGAAGGGCGGGAGGGCCGTAGGGACCCAGTACTTC	CASSLKGGRAVGTQYF